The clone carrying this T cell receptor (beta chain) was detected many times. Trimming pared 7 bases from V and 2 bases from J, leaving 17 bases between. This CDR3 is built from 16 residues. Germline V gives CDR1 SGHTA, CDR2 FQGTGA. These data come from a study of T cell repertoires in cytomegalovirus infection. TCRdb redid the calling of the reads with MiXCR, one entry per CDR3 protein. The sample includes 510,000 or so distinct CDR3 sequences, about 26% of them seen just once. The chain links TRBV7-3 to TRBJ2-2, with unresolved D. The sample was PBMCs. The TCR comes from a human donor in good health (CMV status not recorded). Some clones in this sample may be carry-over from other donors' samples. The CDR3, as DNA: TGTGCCAGCACCCCGAAGATGGACGGTAACACCGGGGAGCTGTTTTTT. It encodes CASTPKMDGNTGELFF.